A single T cell receptor beta chain is shown here with its context. The data were obtained in a study of Ad26.COV2.S vaccination and SARS-CoV-2 variants. Study context: The donor participated in the COV1001 trial, in its Ad26.COV2.S arm.

Treatment meaning: around 19 received Ad26.COV2.S at low or high dose, single or two shots; 5 received placebo; per-sample allocation not given. Day 63 following the first vaccine or placebo injection was when the samples were taken. Clones were read by immunoSEQ multiplex PCR, and TCRdb kept only the in-frame ones, dropping some. The profile shows 450,000 to 550,000 clones, roughly nine tenths of them singletons. The length of the CDR3 is 16 residues. Germline CDR1 is GTSNPN and CDR2 is SVGIG (reference sequence). The ends lost 5 bases at V and 3 bases at J; junction bases unmatched: 12. The input for sequencing was peripheral blood, taken in a trial of Ad26.COV2.S vaccine versus placebo. This chain joins TRBV30 and TRBJ2-3; 9 bases match TRBD2. This receptor was identified in a person between 18 and 65 years old who received the Ad26.COV2.S COVID-19 vaccine or a placebo. The CDR3 sequence: CAWDSGGRLVTDTQYF. In nucleotides, the CDR3 is TGTGCCTGGGATAGCGGGGGTCGTTTGGTTACAGATACGCAGTATTTT.